Reported below is one T cell receptor beta chain. Its matching antigen is unknown. Regulatory T cells were sorted from thawed PBMCs rested overnight at 37°C with approximately 190 IU/ml IL-2. V dropped 4 bases and J dropped 2 bases, with 11 bases sitting between them. This CDR3 contains 14 residues. CDR1 and CDR2 (germline): MGHRA, YSYEKL. This sample was taken from a study of Tregs in tolerant kidney transplant recipients. Findings and caveats of the study: Biological reproducibility was not directly addressed, but technical replication error appeared minimal.

TCRdb keeps only in-frame clones here, not all; method: immunoSEQ multiplex PCR. The profile shows around 66,000 clones, 75% to 90% of them singletons. The chain links TRBV4-1 to TRBJ2-5; weak D call: TRBD2 (6 bases). The source of this sequence is a human donor who received a combined kidney and bone marrow transplant. The source was Tregs from blood, collected before the transplant. The CDR3 sequence: CASSPPGGQETQYF. DNA of the CDR3: TGCGCCAGCAGCCCCCCTGGAGGGCAAGAGACCCAGTACTTC.